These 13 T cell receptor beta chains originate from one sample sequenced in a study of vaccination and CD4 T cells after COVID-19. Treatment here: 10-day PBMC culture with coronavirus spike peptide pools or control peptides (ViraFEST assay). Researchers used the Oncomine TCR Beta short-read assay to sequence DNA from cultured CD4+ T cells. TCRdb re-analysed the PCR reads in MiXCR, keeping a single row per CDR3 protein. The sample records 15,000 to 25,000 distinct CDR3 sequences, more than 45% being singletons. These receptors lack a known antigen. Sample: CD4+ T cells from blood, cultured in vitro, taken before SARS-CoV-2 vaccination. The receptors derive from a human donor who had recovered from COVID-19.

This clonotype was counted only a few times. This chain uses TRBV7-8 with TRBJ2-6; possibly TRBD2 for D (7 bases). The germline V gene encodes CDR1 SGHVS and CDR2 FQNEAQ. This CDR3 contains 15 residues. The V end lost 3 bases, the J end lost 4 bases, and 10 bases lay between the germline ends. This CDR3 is CASSLGGRGANVLTF. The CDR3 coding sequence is TGTGCCAGCAGCTTGGGGGGGCGAGGGGCCAACGTCCTGACTTTC.

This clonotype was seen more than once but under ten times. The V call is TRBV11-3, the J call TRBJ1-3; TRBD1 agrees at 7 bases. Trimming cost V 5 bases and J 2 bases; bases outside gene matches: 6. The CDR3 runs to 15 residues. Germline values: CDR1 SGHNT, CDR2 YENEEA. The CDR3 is CASSDRVITGNTIYF. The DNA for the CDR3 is TGTGCCAGCAGCGACAGGGTGATCACTGGAAACACCATATATTTT.

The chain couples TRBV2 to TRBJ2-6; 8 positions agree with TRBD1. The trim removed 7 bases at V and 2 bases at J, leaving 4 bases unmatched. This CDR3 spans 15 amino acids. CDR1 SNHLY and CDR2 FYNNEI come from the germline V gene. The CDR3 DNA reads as TGTGCCAGCAAGGCAGGGGGCACTGGGGCCAACGTCCTGACTTTC. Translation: CASKAGGTGANVLTF.

The CDR3 DNA reads as TGTGCCAGCAACGGGGCAGGGACGGACTATGGCTACACCTTC. Translation: CASNGAGTDYGYTF. The chain carries TRBV2 and TRBJ1-2; TRBD1 is a possible D gene (5 bases). Germline V gene sequence: CDR1 SNHLY, CDR2 FYNNEI. V lost 7 bases, J lost 3 bases, and 15 bases lay in between. CDR3 length equals 14 residues.

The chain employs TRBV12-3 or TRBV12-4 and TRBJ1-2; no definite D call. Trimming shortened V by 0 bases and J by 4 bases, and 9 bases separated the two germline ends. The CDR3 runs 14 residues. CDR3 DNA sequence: TGTGCCAGCAGTTTAGCCCAATGGGCCTATGGCTACACCTTC. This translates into CASSLAQWAYGYTF.

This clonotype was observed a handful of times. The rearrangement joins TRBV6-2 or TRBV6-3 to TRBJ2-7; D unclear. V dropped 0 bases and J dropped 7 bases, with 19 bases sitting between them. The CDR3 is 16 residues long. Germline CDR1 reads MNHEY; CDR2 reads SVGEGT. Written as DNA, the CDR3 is TGTGCCAGCAGTTACTCTAAGTCGGCCTATGAAGGAGAGCAGTACTTC. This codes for CASSYSKSAYEGEQYF.

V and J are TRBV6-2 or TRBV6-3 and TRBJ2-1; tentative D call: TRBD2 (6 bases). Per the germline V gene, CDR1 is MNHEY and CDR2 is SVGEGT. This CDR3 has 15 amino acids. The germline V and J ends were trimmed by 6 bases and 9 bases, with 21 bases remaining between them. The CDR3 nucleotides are TGTGCCAGCAGGACCCAATCGGGAGAGAGAGGTGAGCAGTTCTTC. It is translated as CASRTQSGERGEQFF.

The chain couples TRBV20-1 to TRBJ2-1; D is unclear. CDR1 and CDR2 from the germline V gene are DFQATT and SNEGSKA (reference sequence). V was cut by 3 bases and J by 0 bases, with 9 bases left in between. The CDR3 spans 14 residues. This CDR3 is CSASVARSYNEQFF. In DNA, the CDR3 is TGCAGTGCTAGTGTAGCCCGCTCCTACAATGAGCAGTTCTTC.

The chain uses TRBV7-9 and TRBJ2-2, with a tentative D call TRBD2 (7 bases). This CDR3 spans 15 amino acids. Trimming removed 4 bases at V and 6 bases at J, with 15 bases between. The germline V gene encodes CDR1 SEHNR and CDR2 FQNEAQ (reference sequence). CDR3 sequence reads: CASSSTEGGAGELFF. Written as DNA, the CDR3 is TGTGCCAGCAGCTCAACCGAGGGGGGGGCCGGGGAGCTGTTTTTT.

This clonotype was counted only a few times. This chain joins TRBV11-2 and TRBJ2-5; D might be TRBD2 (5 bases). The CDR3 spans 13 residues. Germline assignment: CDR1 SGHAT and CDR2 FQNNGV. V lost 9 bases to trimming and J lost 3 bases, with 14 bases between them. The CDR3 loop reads CASSAAQEETQYF. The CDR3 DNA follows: TGTGCCAGTAGCGCGGCCCAGGAAGAGACCCAGTACTTC.

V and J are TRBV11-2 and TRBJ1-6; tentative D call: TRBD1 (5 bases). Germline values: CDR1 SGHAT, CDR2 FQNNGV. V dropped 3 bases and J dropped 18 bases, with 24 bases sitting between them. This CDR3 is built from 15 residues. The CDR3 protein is CASSLSRVANSPSHF. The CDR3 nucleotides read TGTGCCAGCAGCTTGAGCAGGGTGGCCAATTCACCCTCCCACTTT.

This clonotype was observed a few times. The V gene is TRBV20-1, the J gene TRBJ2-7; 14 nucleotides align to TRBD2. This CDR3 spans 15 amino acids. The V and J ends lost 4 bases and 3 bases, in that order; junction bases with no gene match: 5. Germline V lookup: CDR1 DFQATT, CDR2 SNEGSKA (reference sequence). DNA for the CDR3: TGCAGTGCTATACTAGGGACTAGCGGGAGCTACGAGCAGTACTTC. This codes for CSAILGTSGSYEQYF.

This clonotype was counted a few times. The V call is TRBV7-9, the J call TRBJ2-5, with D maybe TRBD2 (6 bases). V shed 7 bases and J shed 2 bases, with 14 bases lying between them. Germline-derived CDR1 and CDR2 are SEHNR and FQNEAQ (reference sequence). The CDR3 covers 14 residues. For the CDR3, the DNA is TGTGCCAGCACGGAGGGACGGGCGCAAGAGACCCAGTACTTC. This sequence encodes CASTEGRAQETQYF.